These T cell receptor beta chains were read from a single sample in a study of shared clonotypes between healthy human individuals. TCRdb's table, derived via immunoSEQ multiplex PCR, lists solely in-frame clones and lacks some. The top ten clones hold approximately 1.5% of a sample with about 1 million clones, roughly 80% of them seen once. Sequenced input: memory CD4+ T cells sorted from blood. Receptors were obtained from a man between 18 and 35 years old in good health. CDR3s include the opening cysteine and the closing phenylalanine or tryptophan. D genes are given only for firm matches. Clone size appears in some rows only: once, few, many, or a class for an expanded clone.

clone_size	v_call	j_call	d_call	cdr3_nt	cdr3_aa
.	TRBV4-1	TRBJ2-1	TRBD2	TGCGCCAGCAGCCAAGATCCTAGCGGGGCCTTCAATGAGCAGTTCTTC	CASSQDPSGAFNEQFF
.	TRBV27	TRBJ2-5	.	TGTGCCAGCAGTTTATCGGGGGTCCGGTCAGACCGCCAAGAGACCCAGTACTTC	CASSLSGVRSDRQETQYF
.	TRBV19	TRBJ2-1	.	TGTGCCAGTAGTATAAGGGCCTACAATGAGCAGTTCTTC	CASSIRAYNEQFF
.	TRBV5-1	TRBJ1-1	.	TGCGCCAGCAGCTTGGCGGGACTAAAAGGGAACACTGAAGCTTTCTTT	CASSLAGLKGNTEAFF
.	TRBV6-1	TRBJ1-6	.	TGTGCCAGCAGTGAGGACGGGGTCCGAAATTCACCCCTCCACTTT	CASSEDGVRNSPLHF
.	TRBV5-6	TRBJ1-2	TRBD1	TGTGCCAGCAGCTTACAGGGGGCTGGCTATGGCTACACCTTC	CASSLQGAGYGYTF
once	TRBV5-4	TRBJ2-7	.	TGTGCCAGCAGCTTGGGTAAGGGGAGAACCTACGAGCAGTACTTC	CASSLGKGRTYEQYF
.	TRBV18	TRBJ2-7	.	TGTGCCAGCTCATCCGGGGGGCGGTGGGAGCAGTACTTC	CASSSGGRWEQYF
.	TRBV5-1	TRBJ2-5	.	TGCGCCAGCAGCTGGACTTTACCGGGGGGCCGGGAGACCCAGTACTTC	CASSWTLPGGRETQYF
.	TRBV11-3	TRBJ1-2	.	TGTGCCAGCAGCCCAGATGCAAGGCCTAACTATGGCTACACCTTC	CASSPDARPNYGYTF
once	TRBV18	TRBJ1-1	.	TGTGCCAGCTCACCTTTTAGGTCTAACACTGAAGCTTTCTTT	CASSPFRSNTEAFF
once	TRBV2	TRBJ2-1	TRBD2	TGTGCCAGCAGGGTAGCGGGGGACCCGTACAATGAGCAGTTCTTC	CASRVAGDPYNEQFF
many	TRBV6-1	TRBJ1-5	.	TGTGCCAGCGACTCAGTAATTAGCAATCAGCCCCAGCATTTT	CASDSVISNQPQHF
.	TRBV6-6	TRBJ1-6	TRBD1	TGTGCCAGCAGTTACGGGACAGGGGCTAATTCACCCCTCCACTTT	CASSYGTGANSPLHF
.	TRBV6-1	TRBJ1-5	.	TGTGCCAGCAGTGAATCGGGGCCCTTTCAACAGCCCCAGCATTTT	CASSESGPFQQPQHF
.	TRBV7-8	TRBJ2-3	TRBD2	TGTGCCAGCAGCTTAGCGGGCAGCGGGAGAACAGATACGCAGTATTTT	CASSLAGSGRTDTQYF
.	TRBV19	TRBJ2-3	.	TGTGCCAGTAGTCTCACAGGGACTCGCCCAGATACGCAGTATTTT	CASSLTGTRPDTQYF
once	TRBV11-2	TRBJ2-3	TRBD2	TGTGCCAGCAGCGTGACTAGCGGAGTTATAACAGATACGCAGTATTTT	CASSVTSGVITDTQYF
.	TRBV7-9	TRBJ2-7	TRBD1	TGTGCCAGCAGCTTAGTTGGGACAGGGGGTTACTTC	CASSLVGTGGYF
once	TRBV19	TRBJ2-7	.	TGTGCCAGTAGTATAGCAGGTAGCGGAACCTACGAGCAGTACTTC	CASSIAGSGTYEQYF
.	TRBV6-1	TRBJ1-1	TRBD1	TGTGCCAGCAGTGTTCCCGGGACAGGGGGAACTGAAGCTTTCTTT	CASSVPGTGGTEAFF
once	TRBV5-4	TRBJ2-5	.	TGTGCCAGCAGCCCCGGGGATCCCCAAGAGACCCAGTACTTC	CASSPGDPQETQYF
few	TRBV2	TRBJ2-3	TRBD2	TGTGCCAGCCGGCCGGGACTAGCAGGAGATACGCAGTATTTT	CASRPGLAGDTQYF
.	TRBV7-8	TRBJ2-5	.	TGTGCCAGCAGCGCAAAGTGGGGGGAGACCCAGTACTTC	CASSAKWGETQYF
once	TRBV9	TRBJ2-2	.	TGTGCCAGCAGCGTAGGAGGAGAGCTGTTTTTT	CASSVGGELFF
.	TRBV27	TRBJ2-5	.	TGTGCCAGTTCGAATCGCCTGGGGGGACAAGAGACCCAGTACTTC	CASSNRLGGQETQYF
.	TRBV28	TRBJ1-1	.	TGTGCCAGCAGACCCGGGGGAGGCACTGAAGCTTTCTTT	CASRPGGGTEAFF
.	TRBV5-1	TRBJ1-4	.	TGCGCCAGCAGCACCGAGAGGTATAATGAAAAACTGTTTTTT	CASSTERYNEKLFF
.	TRBV4-1	TRBJ1-1	TRBD1	TGCGCCAGCAGCCTTAGGGACAGGGTAAACACTGAAGCTTTCTTT	CASSLRDRVNTEAFF
.	TRBV5-6	TRBJ2-3	TRBD1	TGTGCCAGCAGCTTGGGCGGGACAGGGGGAGATACGCAGTATTTT	CASSLGGTGGDTQYF
few	TRBV5-6	TRBJ1-5	.	TGTGCCAGCAGTCAGGGACCTAATCAGCCCCAGCATTTT	CASSQGPNQPQHF